This T cell receptor (delta chain) was obtained from a study of gamma-delta T cells after stem cell transplantation. TCRdb re-called the RT-PCR reads via CATT. Of about 3,000 delta-chain clones detected, more than 7% appear once; the ten largest clones hold roughly 9.4%. Germline V lookup: CDR1 GEAIGNYY, CDR2 EKD. V was clipped by 6 bases and J by 0 bases; unmatched bases: 7. CDR3 length: 17 residues. A remark on this clone: TCRdb's listed protein matches a much larger clone and diverges from this DNA's translation at residue 4, likely through a read error; the protein shown comes from the DNA.

The sample taken for sequencing was gamma-delta T cells. The chain uses TRDV2 and TRDJ3; 7 nucleotides align to TRDD3. The receptor was derived from a human donor. It is not recorded whose cells these are; they may come from a transplant donor. DNA for the CDR3: TGTGCCTGTAACAGGGGGATGTCCTCCTGGGACACCCGACAGATGTTTTTC. Protein: CACNRGMSSWDTRQMFF.